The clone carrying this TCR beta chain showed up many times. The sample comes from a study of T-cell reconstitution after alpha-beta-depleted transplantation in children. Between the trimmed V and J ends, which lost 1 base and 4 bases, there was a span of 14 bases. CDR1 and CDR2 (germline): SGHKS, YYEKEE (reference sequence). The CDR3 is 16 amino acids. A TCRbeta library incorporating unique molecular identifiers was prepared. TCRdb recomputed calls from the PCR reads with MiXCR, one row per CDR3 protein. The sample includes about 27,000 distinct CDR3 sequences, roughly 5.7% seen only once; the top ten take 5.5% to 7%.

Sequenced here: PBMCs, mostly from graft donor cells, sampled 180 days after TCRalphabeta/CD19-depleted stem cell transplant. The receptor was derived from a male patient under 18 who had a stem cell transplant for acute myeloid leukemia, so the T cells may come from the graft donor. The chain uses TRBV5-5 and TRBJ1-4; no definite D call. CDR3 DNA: TGTGCCAGCAGCTTGTCCGGAAGTGGGCGTAATGAAAAACTGTTTTTT. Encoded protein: CASSLSGSGRNEKLFF.